These T cell receptor beta chains were read from a single sample in a study of control samples from healthy donors and cancer patients. This table comes from immunoSEQ multiplex PCR, and its TCRdb copy is limited to in-frame clones, with some not included. The sample carries more than 95,000 clones, approximately 87% recorded once. Sequencing was performed on blood. All receptors come from a man aged 60-69 years in good health. The CDR3 runs from the conserved cysteine through the conserved F or W. A D gene is named only where the DNA matches it firmly. Expanded clones are given a class, and other clones once, few, many or no size at all.

V	size	D	J	length	CDR3	DNA
TRBV5-4	.	TRBD2	TRBJ2-7	15	CASSLAGGSLYEQYF	TGTGCCAGCAGCTTAGCGGGGGGCTCTCTCTACGAGCAGTACTTC
TRBV11-3	.	TRBD1	TRBJ1-1	12	CASSRGQGEAFF	TGTGCCAGCAGCCGGGGACAGGGTGAAGCTTTCTTT
TRBV10-1	.	.	TRBJ1-5	13	CASSADLSQPQHF	TGCGCCAGCAGTGCGGACCTCTCTCAGCCCCAGCATTTT
TRBV4-1	.	TRBD1	TRBJ2-2	17	CASSQGPTGRNTGELFF	TGCGCCAGCAGCCAAGGACCGACAGGGCGGAACACCGGGGAGCTGTTTTTT
TRBV12-3/TRBV12-4	.	TRBD1	TRBJ1-1	13	CASRRQGSAEAFF	TGTGCCAGCAGGCGACAGGGGTCGGCTGAAGCTTTCTTT
TRBV19	.	.	TRBJ1-1	14	CASSIGGVGTEAFF	TGTGCCAGTAGTATTGGGGGAGTTGGCACTGAAGCTTTCTTT
TRBV7-3	once	TRBD2	TRBJ2-5	18	CASSLRAGGKSGQETQYF	TGTGCCAGCAGCTTACGAGCGGGGGGGAAATCTGGCCAAGAGACCCAGTACTTC
TRBV7-9	.	.	TRBJ1-1	14	CASSYRAMNTEAFF	TGTGCCAGCAGCTACAGGGCCATGAACACTGAAGCTTTCTTT
TRBV5-1	.	.	TRBJ2-3	14	CASTTDGGTDTQYF	TGCGCCAGTACGACAGACGGAGGGACAGATACGCAGTATTTT
TRBV7-9	.	.	TRBJ1-5	13	CASRATSGQPQHF	TGTGCCAGCCGAGCTACGTCTGGTCAGCCCCAGCATTTT
TRBV5-1	.	TRBD2	TRBJ2-3	15	CASSFSGGGADTQYF	TGCGCCAGCAGCTTTAGCGGGGGGGGAGCAGATACGCAGTATTTT
TRBV5-1	.	TRBD1	TRBJ1-1	16	CASSQPRTGKNTEAFF	TGCGCCAGCAGCCAACCTCGGACAGGCAAGAACACTGAAGCTTTCTTT
TRBV4-1	.	TRBD1	TRBJ2-1	16	CASSQVHRGSYNEQFF	TGCGCCAGCAGCCAAGTACACAGGGGTTCTTACAATGAGCAGTTCTTC
TRBV6-6	.	.	TRBJ1-5	15	CASSPVEGFDQPQHF	TGTGCCAGCAGCCCCGTGGAGGGTTTCGATCAGCCCCAGCATTTT
TRBV11-2	.	.	TRBJ1-2	17	CASSLEGGTTVGYGYTF	TGTGCCAGCAGCTTAGAGGGGGGAACGACAGTCGGCTATGGCTACACCTTC
TRBV27	.	TRBD2	TRBJ2-3	16	CASSSTSGRNTDTQYF	TGTGCCAGCAGTTCGACTAGCGGGCGAAACACAGATACGCAGTATTTT
TRBV7-9	few	.	TRBJ2-5	15	CASSTKRRVGETQYF	TGTGCCAGCAGCACGAAGAGGAGGGTCGGGGAGACCCAGTACTTC
TRBV5-1	.	.	TRBJ1-2	14	CASSGTPRLGGYTF	TGCGCCAGCAGCGGGACCCCGAGGTTGGGCGGCTACACCTTC
TRBV2	.	.	TRBJ2-3	14	CASSGYISTDTQYF	TGTGCCAGCAGCGGATACATAAGCACAGATACGCAGTATTTT
TRBV3-1/TRBV3-2	.	TRBD1	TRBJ1-2	12	CASSDRGRGYTF	TGTGCCAGCAGCGACAGGGGAAGGGGCTACACCTTC
TRBV19	.	TRBD1	TRBJ2-6	17	CATDPGQGVSGANVLTF	TGTGCCACAGACCCGGGACAGGGGGTCTCTGGGGCCAACGTCCTGACTTTC
TRBV24-1	.	.	TRBJ2-3	13	CAISRDDTDTQYF	TGTGCCATCAGCCGGGACGACACAGATACGCAGTATTTT
TRBV18	.	.	TRBJ1-1	14	CASSTYREDTEAFF	TGTGCCAGCTCAACTTACAGGGAAGACACTGAAGCTTTCTTT
TRBV4-3	.	TRBD1	TRBJ1-5	17	CASSQPIDRGHAQPQHF	TGCGCCAGCAGCCAACCTATCGACAGGGGGCATGCTCAGCCCCAGCATTTT
TRBV7-2	.	.	TRBJ2-5	17	CASSSPSGRVARETQYF	TGTGCCAGCAGCTCTCCGTCGGGCAGGGTAGCGCGAGAGACCCAGTACTTC
TRBV11-2	.	.	TRBJ1-5	16	CASSPAAGVENQPQHF	TGTGCCAGCAGCCCAGCGGCAGGGGTTGAGAATCAGCCCCAGCATTTT
TRBV6-2/TRBV6-3	.	TRBD1	TRBJ1-2	14	CASSYSGTVYGYTF	TGTGCCAGCAGTTACTCCGGGACAGTCTATGGCTACACCTTC
TRBV6-1	once	.	TRBJ2-2	12	CASSTGTGELFF	TGTGCCAGCAGTACAGGGACCGGGGAGCTGTTTTTT
TRBV6-6	.	TRBD2	TRBJ2-3	15	CASRTSGGDRDTQYF	TGTGCCAGCAGAACAAGCGGGGGGGATAGGGATACGCAGTATTTT
TRBV4-3	.	.	TRBJ2-3	15	CASSQGHLVSDTQYF	TGCGCCAGCAGCCAAGGCCATCTAGTATCAGATACGCAGTATTTT
TRBV7-3	.	.	TRBJ1-6	16	CASSPGGSSYNSPLHF	TGTGCCAGCAGCCCAGGAGGGAGCTCCTATAATTCACCCCTCCACTTT
TRBV9	.	TRBD2	TRBJ2-4	17	CASSVSVGGEAKNIQYF	TGTGCCAGCAGCGTAAGCGTGGGAGGGGAAGCCAAAAACATTCAGTACTTC
TRBV18	.	TRBD1	TRBJ1-1	15	CASSRAGTGGTEAFF	TGTGCCAGCTCACGCGCCGGGACAGGGGGGACTGAAGCTTTCTTT
TRBV9	.	TRBD1	TRBJ2-3	15	CASSVATGGTDTQYF	TGTGCCAGCAGCGTGGCCACAGGGGGCACAGATACGCAGTATTTT
TRBV9	.	TRBD2	TRBJ2-3	16	CASSQTGTSGTDTQYF	TGTGCCAGCAGCCAAACCGGGACTAGCGGCACAGATACGCAGTATTTT
TRBV4-3	.	TRBD1	TRBJ1-6	19	CASSQGVGQGYGWDSPLHF	TGCGCCAGCAGCCAAGGGGTGGGACAGGGGTATGGTTGGGATTCACCCCTCCACTTT
TRBV7-8	.	TRBD1	TRBJ1-6	13	CASSLAQGVTLHF	TGTGCCAGCAGCTTAGCACAGGGGGTCACCCTCCACTTT
TRBV28	.	.	TRBJ2-7	16	CASSRAAPSNLYEQYF	TGTGCCAGCAGTCGGGCGGCTCCGTCTAACCTCTACGAGCAGTACTTC
TRBV6-5	.	.	TRBJ1-6	13	CASSYQVDSPLHF	TGTGCCAGCAGTTACCAGGTGGATTCACCCCTCCACTTT
TRBV7-2	.	.	TRBJ2-2	15	CASSIQGLNTGELFF	TGTGCCAGCAGCATACAGGGTTTAAACACCGGGGAGCTGTTTTTT
TRBV5-1	.	TRBD1	TRBJ2-3	14	CASSPQGATDTQYF	TGCGCCAGCTCCCCCCAGGGGGCCACAGATACGCAGTATTTT